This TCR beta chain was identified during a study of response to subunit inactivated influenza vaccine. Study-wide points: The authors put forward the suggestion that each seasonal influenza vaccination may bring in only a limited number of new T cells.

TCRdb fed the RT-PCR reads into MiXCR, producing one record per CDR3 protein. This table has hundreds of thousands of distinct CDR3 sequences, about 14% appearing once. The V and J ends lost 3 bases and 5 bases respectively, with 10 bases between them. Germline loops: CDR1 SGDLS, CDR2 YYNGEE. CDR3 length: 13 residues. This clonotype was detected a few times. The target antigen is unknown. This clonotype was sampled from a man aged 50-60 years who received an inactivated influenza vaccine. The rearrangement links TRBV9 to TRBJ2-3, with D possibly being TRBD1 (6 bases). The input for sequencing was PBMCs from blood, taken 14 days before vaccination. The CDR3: CASSASTGDTQYF. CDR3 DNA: TGTGCCAGCAGCGCTTCGACAGGAGATACGCAGTATTTT. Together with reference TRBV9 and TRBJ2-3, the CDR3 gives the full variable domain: DSGVTQTPKHLITATGQRVTLRCSPRSGDLSVYWYQQSLDQGLQFLIQYYNGEERAKGNILERFSAQQFPDLHSELNLSSLELGDSALYFCASSASTGDTQYFGPGTRLTVL.